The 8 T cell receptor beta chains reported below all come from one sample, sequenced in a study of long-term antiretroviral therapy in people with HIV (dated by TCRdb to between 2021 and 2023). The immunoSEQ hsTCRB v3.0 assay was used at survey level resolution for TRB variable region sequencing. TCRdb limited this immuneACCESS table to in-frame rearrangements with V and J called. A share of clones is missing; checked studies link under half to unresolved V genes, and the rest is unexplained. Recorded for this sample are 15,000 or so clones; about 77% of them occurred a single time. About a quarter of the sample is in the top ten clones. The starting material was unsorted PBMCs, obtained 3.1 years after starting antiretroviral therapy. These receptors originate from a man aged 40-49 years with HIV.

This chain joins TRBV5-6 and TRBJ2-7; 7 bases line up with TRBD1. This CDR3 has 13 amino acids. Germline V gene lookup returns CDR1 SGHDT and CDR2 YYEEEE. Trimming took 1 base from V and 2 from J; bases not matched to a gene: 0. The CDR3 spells CASSLTGAYEQYF. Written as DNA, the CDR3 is TGTGCCAGCAGCTTGACAGGGGCCTACGAGCAGTACTTC.

As DNA, the CDR3 is TGTGCCAGCAGTGCTATACAGGGAACCAATGGCTACACCTTC. Residues: CASSAIQGTNGYTF. The V gene is TRBV2, the J gene TRBJ1-2; TRBD1 might be the D (6 bases). The CDR3 has 14 residues. Looked up from germline, CDR1 is SNHLY and CDR2 is FYNNEI. Trimming pared 4 bases from V and 6 bases from J, leaving 15 bases between.

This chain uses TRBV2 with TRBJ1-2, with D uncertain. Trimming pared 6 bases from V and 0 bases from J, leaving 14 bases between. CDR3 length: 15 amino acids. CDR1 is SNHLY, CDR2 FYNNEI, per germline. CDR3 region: CASSPTTSANYGYTF. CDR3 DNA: TGTGCCAGCAGCCCGACGACGTCCGCTAACTATGGCTACACCTTC.

CDR3 in amino acids: CASSNPGQGNTEAFF. The CDR3 DNA reads TGTGCCAGCAGTAATCCGGGACAGGGGAACACTGAAGCTTTCTTT. This chain connects TRBV2 to TRBJ1-1; 9 nucleotides match TRBD1. V dropped 5 bases and J dropped 1; count of bases not matched to a gene: 5. This CDR3 region has 15 residues. Germline V gene lookup returns CDR1 SNHLY and CDR2 FYNNEI.

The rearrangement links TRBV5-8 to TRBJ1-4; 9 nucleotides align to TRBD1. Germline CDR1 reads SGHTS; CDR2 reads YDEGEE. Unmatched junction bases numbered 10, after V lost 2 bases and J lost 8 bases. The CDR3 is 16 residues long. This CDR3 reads CASSFRTGAKGEKLFF. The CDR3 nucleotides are TGTGCCAGCAGCTTTCGGACAGGGGCCAAGGGGGAAAAACTGTTTTTT.

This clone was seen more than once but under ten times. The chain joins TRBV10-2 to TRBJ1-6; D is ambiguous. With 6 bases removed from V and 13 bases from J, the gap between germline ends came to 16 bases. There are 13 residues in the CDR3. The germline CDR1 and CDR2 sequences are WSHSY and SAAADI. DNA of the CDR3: TGCGCCAGCAGAGACCCGGCGACGCTGCCCCTCCACTTT. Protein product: CASRDPATLPLHF.

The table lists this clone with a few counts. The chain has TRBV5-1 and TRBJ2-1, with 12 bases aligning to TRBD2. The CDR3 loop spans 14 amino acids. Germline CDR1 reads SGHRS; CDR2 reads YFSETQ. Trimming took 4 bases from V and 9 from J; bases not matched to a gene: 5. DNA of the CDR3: TGCGCCAGCAGCCCTAGCGGGGGGGCCCGTGAGCAGTTCTTC. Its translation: CASSPSGGAREQFF.

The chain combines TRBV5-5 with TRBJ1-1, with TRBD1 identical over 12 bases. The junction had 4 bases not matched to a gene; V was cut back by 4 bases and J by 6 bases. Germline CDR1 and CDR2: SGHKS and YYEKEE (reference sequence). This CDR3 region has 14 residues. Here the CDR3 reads CASSGTGGRAEAFF. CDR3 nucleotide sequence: TGTGCCAGCAGCGGGACAGGGGGCAGGGCTGAAGCTTTCTTT. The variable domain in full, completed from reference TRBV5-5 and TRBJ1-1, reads DAGVTQSPTHLIKTRGQQVTLRCSPISGHKSVSWYQQVLGQGPQFIFQYYEKEERGRGNFPDRFSARQFPNYSSELNVNALLLGDSALYLCASSGTGGRAEAFFGQGTRLTVV.